Below, 24 T cell receptor beta chains from the same sample are listed, as sequenced in a study of shared clonotypes between healthy human individuals. The method was immunoSEQ multiplex PCR; TCRdb's version includes in-frame clones alone and lacks a portion of them. The table shows some 2.1 million clones, with over 85% occurring only once. As defined, naive CD8 cells were CD45RO-negative and positively selected for CCR7, with terminally differentiated effector memory CD45RA+ cells excluded. Sequencing was carried out using naive CD8+ T cells sorted from blood. All receptors come from a man between 18 and 29 years old in good health.

The gene calls are TRBV25-1 and TRBJ2-7; D might be TRBD1 (5 bases). Trimming took off 3 bases at V and 8 bases at J, with 11 bases between the two ends. Germline V gene lookup returns CDR1 MGHDK and CDR2 SYGVNS. The CDR3 contains 12 residues. As DNA, the CDR3 is TGTGCCAGCAGTGACAGCGACAGAAAGCAGTACTTC. Protein product: CASSDSDRKQYF.

V gene TRBV5-1 combines with J gene TRBJ2-7; D unresolved. The germline CDR1 and CDR2 sequences are SGHRS and YFSETQ. Trimming took off 2 bases at V and 2 bases at J, with 11 bases between the two ends. The CDR3 is 14 amino acids. The CDR3 loop is CASSLKPNTYEQYF. The CDR3 DNA reads as TGCGCCAGCAGCTTAAAACCTAACACCTACGAGCAGTACTTC.

This clone appeared a few times. The chain combines TRBV29-1 with TRBJ2-7; D ambiguous. V lost 7 bases and J 5 bases, leaving 12 bases between the germline ends. CDR1 and CDR2 (germline): SQVTM, ANQGSEA. There are 11 residues in the CDR3. CDR3 DNA: TGCAGCGCTGCGCTTGTCGACGAGCAGTACTTC. Amino acid sequence: CSAALVDEQYF.

The chain joins TRBV28 to TRBJ1-1; 8 bases align to TRBD1. The germline gives CDR1 MDHEN, CDR2 SYDVKM. The CDR3 sequence is 15 residues long. The trim removed 2 bases at V and 0 bases at J, leaving 2 bases unmatched. Written as DNA, the CDR3 is TGTGCCAGCAGTTTAAGGACAGGGTTGAACACTGAAGCTTTCTTT. Translation: CASSLRTGLNTEAFF.

The V call is TRBV19, the J call TRBJ2-1; no firm D call. This CDR3 has 19 amino acids. Looked up from germline, CDR1 is LNHDA and CDR2 is SQIVND (reference sequence). Trimming shortened V by 2 bases and J by 1 base, and 21 bases separated the two germline ends. The CDR3: CASSIPSRPDQYSYNEQFF. The CDR3 DNA follows: TGTGCCAGTAGTATACCCTCGAGGCCAGACCAGTATTCCTACAATGAGCAGTTCTTC.

Only a few counts were recorded for this clone. Other DNA sequences within the sample encode an identical CDR3. This rearrangement joins TRBV11-2 to TRBJ2-7, with D maybe TRBD1 (5 bases). Looked up from germline, CDR1 is SGHAT and CDR2 is FQNNGV. CDR3 size: 13 residues. V lost 1 base to trimming and J lost 2 bases, with 6 bases between them. This chain's CDR3 is CASSLGRAYEQYF. The CDR3 nucleotides are TGTGCCAGCAGCTTAGGCAGGGCCTACGAGCAGTACTTC. Full variable domain (outside the CDR3, taken from reference TRBV11-2 and TRBJ2-7): EAGVAQSPRYKIIEKRQSVAFWCNPISGHATLYWYQQILGQGPKLLIQFQNNGVVDDSQLPKDRFSAERLKGVDSTLKIQPAKLEDSAVYLCASSLGRAYEQYFGPGTRLTVT.

The chain is built from TRBV11-2 and TRBJ2-5; the D is unclear. Near its end, the DNA agrees better with TRBJ2-7, so the J call may be wrong. Per the germline V gene, CDR1 is SGHAT and CDR2 is FQNNGV. There are 13 residues in the CDR3. The CDR3 nucleotides read TGTGCCAGCAGCTTAGACAGAACCTACGAGCAGTACTTC. Translated: CASSLDRTYEQYF.

This rearrangement joins TRBV2 to TRBJ1-2; 7 bases align to TRBD1. The CDR3 is made up of 14 amino acids. The trim removed 2 bases at V and 6 bases at J, leaving 6 bases unmatched. Germline-derived CDR1 and CDR2 are SNHLY and FYNNEI. CDR3 protein: CASSETHRGDGYTF. The CDR3 region has the DNA TGTGCCAGCAGTGAAACCCACAGGGGAGATGGCTACACCTTC.

The chain recombines TRBV5-6 with TRBJ2-3; no reliable D call. The CDR3 spans 11 residues. Trimming removed 4 bases at V and 3 bases at J, with 3 bases between. Germline V gives CDR1 SGHDT, CDR2 YYEEEE. As DNA, the CDR3 is TGTGCCAGCAGCAATACAGATACGCAGTATTTT. Residues: CASSNTDTQYF.

The CDR3, as DNA: TGTGCCAGCAGGGGACAGGGGGCAGACTATGGCTACACCTTC. It specifies CASRGQGADYGYTF. The V gene is TRBV28, the J gene TRBJ1-2; 12 nucleotides agree with TRBD1. CDR3 length: 14 residues. Germline lookup yields CDR1 MDHEN and CDR2 SYDVKM. V lost 6 bases, J lost 3 bases, and 2 bases stayed unmatched.

The chain employs TRBV6-6 and TRBJ2-7; 9 nucleotides agree with TRBD1. The germline V gene encodes CDR1 MNHNY and CDR2 SVGAGI (reference sequence). The CDR3 has 15 amino acids. Germline trimming cut 4 bases from V and 5 bases from J; bases unmatched to any gene: 9. DNA of the CDR3: TGTGCCAGCAGTTCCTTCGGGACAGGGTTAGACGAGCAGTACTTC. Its protein is CASSSFGTGLDEQYF.

The chain uses TRBV19 and TRBJ2-5; TRBD2 agrees at 10 bases. V lost 7 bases to trimming and J lost 4 bases; unmatched junction nucleotides: 9. Germline loops: CDR1 LNHDA, CDR2 SQIVND (reference sequence). This CDR3 region has 15 residues. The CDR3 spells CASTPGTSDGETQYF. Written as DNA, the CDR3 is TGTGCCAGTACCCCCGGGACTAGCGACGGAGAGACCCAGTACTTC.

V is TRBV30 and J is TRBJ1-5; D call uncertain. This CDR3 comprises 14 residues. Germline CDR1 and CDR2: GTSNPN and SVGIG (reference sequence). V lost 5 bases and J lost 6, with 17 bases in between. The CDR3 DNA follows: TGTGCCTGGGGGTCGGGAAATCTGTTTCAGCCCCAGCATTTT. Protein sequence: CAWGSGNLFQPQHF.

The CDR3 loop is CATSDWEGMETQYF. The DNA of the CDR3 is TGTGCCACCAGCGACTGGGAGGGTATGGAGACCCAGTACTTC. The J gene is TRBJ2-5, the V gene TRBV15, with 7 bases identical to TRBD2. After removal of 5 bases from V and 5 bases from J, the junction contained 8 bases not matched to a gene. CDR3 size: 14 residues. Germline V gives CDR1 LNHNV, CDR2 YYDKDF (reference sequence).

Comment on this clone: Distinct nucleotide sequences in the sample also encode this CDR3. The V and J genes are TRBV2 and TRBJ2-7; D is ambiguous. The germline V gene encodes CDR1 SNHLY and CDR2 FYNNEI. The V end was cut by 6 bases, the J end by 1 base, with 10 bases between. CDR3 length: 13 amino acids. The DNA of the CDR3 is TGTGCCAGCAGCGCTGGCAGGTCCTACGAGCAGTACTTC. This gives the protein CASSAGRSYEQYF.

This chain connects TRBV27 to TRBJ2-2; D is undetermined. Between the trimmed V and J ends, which lost 7 bases and 7 bases, there was a span of 13 bases. The germline V gene encodes CDR1 MNHEY and CDR2 SMNVEV (reference sequence). The CDR3 has 13 residues. CDR3 loop: CASTFPRDGELFF. CDR3 DNA: TGTGCCAGCACCTTTCCCCGCGACGGGGAGCTGTTTTTT.

The J gene is TRBJ2-5, the V gene TRBV19; D possibly corresponds to TRBD1 (5 bases). Trimming took off 3 bases at V and 5 bases at J, with 16 bases between the two ends. This CDR3 region has 15 residues. Looked up from germline, CDR1 is LNHDA and CDR2 is SQIVND (reference sequence). The CDR3 DNA reads TGTGCCAGTAGTATCGGGCCAGGGATCTTGGAGACCCAGTACTTC. Residues: CASSIGPGILETQYF.

The gene calls are TRBV20-1 and TRBJ1-1; D gene unclear. This CDR3 comprises 11 residues. Trimming took off 6 bases at V and 3 bases at J, with 8 bases between the two ends. CDR1 and CDR2 from the germline V gene are DFQATT and SNEGSKA (reference sequence). The CDR3 nucleotides are TGCAGTGCCGAAGTGGACACTGAAGCTTTCTTT. Protein: CSAEVDTEAFF.

This chain joins TRBV2 and TRBJ2-7; tentatively, D is TRBD1 or TRBD2 (5 bases each). The CDR3 is 16 amino acids. Between the trimmed V and J ends, which lost 4 bases and 5 bases, there was a span of 21 bases. Looked up from germline, CDR1 is SNHLY and CDR2 is FYNNEI. CDR3 residues: CASSARLGTLADEQYF. Written as DNA, the CDR3 is TGTGCCAGCAGTGCAAGGCTCGGGACGTTAGCTGACGAGCAGTACTTC.

The V gene is TRBV5-6, the J gene TRBJ2-5, with TRBD2 matching over 12 bases. With 4 bases clipped from V and 4 bases from J, the junction kept 5 bases outside the gene matches. Germline V CDR1 and CDR2: SGHDT, YYEEEE. The CDR3 is made up of 15 amino acids. The CDR3 DNA reads as TGTGCCAGCAGCCCAGCACTAGCGGGGGGAGAGACCCAGTACTTC. It codes for CASSPALAGGETQYF. Filled out from reference TRBV5-6 and TRBJ2-5, the complete variable domain reads DAGVTQSPTHLIKTRGQQVTLRCSPKSGHDTVSWYQQALGQGPQFIFQYYEEEERQRGNFPDRFSGHQFPNYSSELNVNALLLGDSALYLCASSPALAGGETQYFGPGTRLLVL.

This clone was observed once. At one of its ends the junction is not consistent with the germline gene, which may arise from a read error. The chain joins TRBV6-6 to TRBJ1-1; D is unresolved. Germline lookup yields CDR1 MNHNY and CDR2 SVGAGI (reference sequence). The CDR3 is made up of 15 amino acids. As DNA, the CDR3 is TGTGCCAGCAGTTACTCGAAACAAATGAACAGTGAAGCTTTCTTT. It codes for CASSYSKQMNSEAFF.

On this clone: The same CDR3 arises from other DNA sequences in this sample as well. The rearrangement links TRBV27 to TRBJ2-1; a possible D gene is TRBD2 (7 bases). The germline CDR1 and CDR2 sequences are MNHEY and SMNVEV (reference sequence). The CDR3 runs 12 residues. The V and J ends lost 2 bases and 9 bases respectively, with 8 bases between them. CDR3 sequence reads: CASSLRGGEQFF. Here the CDR3 DNA reads TGTGCCAGCAGTTTAAGGGGGGGTGAGCAGTTCTTC.

The genes are TRBV7-3 and TRBJ2-1; 14 nucleotides match TRBD2. Germline CDR1 and CDR2: SGHTA and FQGTGA. Trimming took 5 bases from V and 5 from J; bases not matched to a gene: 2. The CDR3 is made up of 15 amino acids. The CDR3 here is CASSKGLAGDNEQFF. The CDR3 DNA follows: TGTGCCAGCAGCAAGGGACTAGCGGGGGACAATGAGCAGTTCTTC.

This clone appeared once. V usage is TRBV19 and J usage is TRBJ1-1, with TRBD1 identical over 8 bases. The CDR3 has 15 amino acids. V lost 7 bases, J lost 4 bases, and 11 bases stayed unmatched. Germline V gives CDR1 LNHDA, CDR2 SQIVND (reference sequence). The DNA for the CDR3 is TGTGCCAGTACTCTTACCGGACAGGGCGGCACTGAAGCTTTCTTT. Translated, it gives CASTLTGQGGTEAFF.